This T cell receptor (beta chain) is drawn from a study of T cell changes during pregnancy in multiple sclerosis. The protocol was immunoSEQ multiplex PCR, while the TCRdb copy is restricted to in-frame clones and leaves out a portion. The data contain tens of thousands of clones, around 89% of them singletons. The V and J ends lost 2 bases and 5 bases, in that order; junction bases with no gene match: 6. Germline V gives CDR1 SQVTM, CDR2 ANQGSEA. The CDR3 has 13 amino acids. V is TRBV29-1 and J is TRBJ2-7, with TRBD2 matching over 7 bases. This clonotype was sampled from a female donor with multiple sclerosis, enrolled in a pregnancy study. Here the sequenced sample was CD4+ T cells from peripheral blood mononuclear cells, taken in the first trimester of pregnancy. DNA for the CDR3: TGCAGCGTTGAAAGCGGGACGGGCCACGAGCAGTACTTC. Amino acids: CSVESGTGHEQYF.